The 2 T cell receptor beta chains below were found in one sample sequenced in a study of blood T cell repertoires in COVID-19. Only in-frame clones appear in the TCRdb table, and some are missing; sequencing was by immunoSEQ multiplex PCR. The table lists 350,000 or so clones, about 91% of them singletons, with approximately 1.8% in the top ten. Sequencing was done on a sample of peripheral blood. These receptor sequences come from a woman aged 25 to 39 with COVID-19, enrolled during active disease.

V and J are TRBV19 and TRBJ1-1, with TRBD1 identical over 9 bases. This CDR3 contains 15 residues. The V and J ends lost 3 bases and 4 bases, in that order; junction bases with no gene match: 6. Germline CDR1 is LNHDA and CDR2 is SQIVND (reference sequence). CDR3 bases: TGTGCCAGTAGTATCGGGACAGGGTTCGGCACTGAAGCTTTCTTT. Its protein product is CASSIGTGFGTEAFF. Filled out from reference TRBV19 and TRBJ1-1, the complete variable domain reads DGGITQSPKYLFRKEGQNVTLSCEQNLNHDAMYWYRQDPGQGLRLIYYSQIVNDFQKGDIAEGYSVSREKKESFPLTVTSAQKNPTAFYLCASSIGTGFGTEAFFGQGTRLTVV.

This chain links TRBV5-1 with TRBJ2-1; 7 bases align to TRBD2. Germline CDR1 reads SGHRS; CDR2 reads YFSETQ. Trimming cost V 7 bases and J 0 bases; bases outside gene matches: 7. This CDR3 is 15 amino acids long. The DNA for the CDR3 is TGCGCCAGCTCTCAGGGCGGGGGCTCCTACAATGAGCAGTTCTTC. Protein product: CASSQGGGSYNEQFF.